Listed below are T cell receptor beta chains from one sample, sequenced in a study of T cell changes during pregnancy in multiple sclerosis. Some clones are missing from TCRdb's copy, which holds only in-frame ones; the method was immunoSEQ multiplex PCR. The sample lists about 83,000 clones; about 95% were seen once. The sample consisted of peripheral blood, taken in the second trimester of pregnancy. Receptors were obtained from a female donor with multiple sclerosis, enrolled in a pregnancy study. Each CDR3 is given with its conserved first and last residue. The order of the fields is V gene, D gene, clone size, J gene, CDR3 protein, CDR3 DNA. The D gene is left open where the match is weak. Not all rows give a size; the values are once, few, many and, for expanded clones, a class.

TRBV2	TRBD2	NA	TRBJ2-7	CASSVAGLAGGPGF	TGTGCCAGCAGTGTAGCTGGACTAGCGGGAGGGCCGGGCTTC
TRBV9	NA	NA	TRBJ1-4	CASGGRKLFF	TGTGCCAGCGGAGGAAGGAAACTGTTTTTT
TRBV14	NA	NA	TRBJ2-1	CASSQEGGRSEQFF	TGTGCCAGCAGCCAAGAGGGGGGGCGCAGTGAGCAGTTCTTC
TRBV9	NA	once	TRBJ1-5	CASSATPSNQPQHF	TGTGCCAGCAGCGCCACACCTAGCAATCAGCCCCAGCATTTT
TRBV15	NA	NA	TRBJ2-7	CATSNPVTSYEQYF	TGTGCCACCAGCAACCCAGTTACCTCCTACGAGCAGTACTTC
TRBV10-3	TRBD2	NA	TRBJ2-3	CAISGPGLAGGGRRGADTQYF	TGTGCCATCAGCGGACCCGGACTAGCGGGAGGGGGAAGAAGAGGCGCAGATACGCAGTATTTT
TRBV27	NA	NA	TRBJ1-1	CASSLNSGTEAFF	TGTGCCAGCAGTTTAAATTCGGGGACTGAAGCTTTCTTT
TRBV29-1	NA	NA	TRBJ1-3	CSVLTGPVSGNTIYF	TGCAGCGTTTTAACAGGGCCCGTCTCTGGAAACACCATATATTTT
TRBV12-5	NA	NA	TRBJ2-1	CASGLAVYNEQFF	TGTGCTAGTGGTTTAGCGGTCTACAATGAGCAGTTCTTC
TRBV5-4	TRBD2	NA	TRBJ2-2	CASSTGLGGTGELFF	TGTGCCAGCAGCACGGGACTAGGGGGGACCGGGGAGCTGTTTTTT
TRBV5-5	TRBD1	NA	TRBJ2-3	CASSFLGQGADTQYF	TGTGCCAGCAGCTTTTTGGGACAGGGAGCGGATACGCAGTATTTT
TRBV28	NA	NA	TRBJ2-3	CASSLNMGGTDTQYF	TGTGCCAGCAGTTTAAATATGGGAGGAACAGATACGCAGTATTTT
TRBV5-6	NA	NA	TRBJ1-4	CASSFSEDSATNEKLFF	TGTGCCAGCAGCTTTTCAGAAGACAGTGCAACTAATGAAAAACTGTTTTTT
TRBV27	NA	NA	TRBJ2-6	CASSFGVRADRGLTF	TGTGCCAGCAGCTTCGGTGTAAGGGCAGACCGGGGATTGACTTTC
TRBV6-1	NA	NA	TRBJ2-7	CASSEGTNYEQYF	TGTGCCAGCAGTGAAGGTACTAACTACGAGCAGTACTTC
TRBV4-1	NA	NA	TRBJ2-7	CASSHDQGPYEQYF	TGCGCCAGCAGCCACGACCAGGGCCCCTACGAGCAGTACTTC
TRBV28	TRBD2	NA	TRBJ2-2	CASEHLAGGLRTGELFF	TGTGCCAGCGAACATTTAGCGGGAGGACTAAGGACCGGGGAGCTGTTTTTT
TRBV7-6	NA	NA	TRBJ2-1	CASSLVGAPLGYNEQFF	TGTGCCAGCAGCTTAGTGGGGGCTCCCCTTGGGTACAATGAGCAGTTCTTC
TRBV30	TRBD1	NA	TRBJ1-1	CAWSSLQGAMIEAFF	TGTGCCTGGAGCAGTTTACAGGGGGCAATGATTGAAGCTTTCTTT
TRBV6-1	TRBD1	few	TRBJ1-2	CASSEDGRQGNGYTF	TGTGCCAGCAGTGAGGACGGGAGACAGGGCAATGGCTACACCTTC
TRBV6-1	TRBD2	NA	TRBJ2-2	CASSDLAGVSAGELFF	TGTGCCAGCAGTGATCTAGCGGGAGTATCTGCCGGGGAGCTGTTTTTT
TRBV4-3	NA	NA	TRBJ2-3	CASSQEGGQIGTDTQYF	TGCGCCAGCAGCCAAGAGGGCGGACAGATTGGCACAGATACGCAGTATTTT